The T cell receptor (beta chain) described here comes from a study of T cell responses to AZD1222 COVID-19 vaccine. For the study at large: Doses given second, at about 4 or about 12 weeks, were pooled.

The assay was immunoSEQ multiplex PCR, and TCRdb's table has in-frame clones only and misses some. The sample holds about 100,000 clones, less than 90% seen once. The CDR3 has 16 amino acids. V was cut by 5 bases and J by 3 bases, with 17 bases left in between. CDR1 is KGHSH and CDR2 is LQKENI in the germline V gene. Sequences were derived from peripheral blood, sampled on day 0 of AZD1222 vaccination. The sequence derives from an adult in good health. This chain connects TRBV18 to TRBJ1-3, with a possible D match to TRBD1 (5 bases). The CDR3 is CASSTTTGLGGNTIYF. DNA for the CDR3: TGTGCCAGCTCAACAACGACGGGGCTGGGTGGAAACACCATATATTTT.